This TCR beta chain was retrieved from a study of shared clonotypes between healthy human individuals. Study-level information: Three plates were used per donor for CD4 naive, three for CD4 memory, two for CD8 naive and one for CD8 memory.

Only in-frame clones appear in the TCRdb table, and some are missing; sequencing was by immunoSEQ multiplex PCR. Among over 2,000,000 clones, approximately 92% were seen once, and the ten largest hold approximately 1.7%. Losses at the gene ends were 3 bases for V and 4 bases for J; bases not matched to a gene: 14. The CDR3 has 17 residues. The germline V gene encodes CDR1 MNHEY and CDR2 SMNVEV (reference sequence). Selected positively for CCR7 and CD45RO-negative, naive CD8 cells excluded terminally differentiated effector memory CD45RA+ cells. The V gene is TRBV27, the J gene TRBJ1-2; 7 bases fit TRBD1. Specimen: naive CD8+ T cells from PBMCs. The clonotype comes from a man between 18 and 29 years old in good health. Some clones in this sample may be carry-over from other donors' samples. CDR3 amino acids: CASSLAPGTAQLYGYTF. The CDR3 coding sequence is TGTGCCAGCAGTTTGGCCCCCGGGACAGCCCAACTCTATGGCTACACCTTC.